Below are 14 T cell receptor beta chains sequenced from a single sample in a study of blood T cell repertoires in COVID-19. Measured with immunoSEQ multiplex PCR; TCRdb has only the in-frame clones, and not every one. The sample contains roughly 100,000 clones, more than 65% of which appear only once. The source material was peripheral blood. These receptors came from a man aged 80 or over with active or convalescent COVID-19.

The chain employs TRBV11-2 and TRBJ1-6; 7 bases match TRBD1. Germline V CDR1 and CDR2: SGHAT, FQNNGV. The CDR3 has 16 amino acids. V shed 5 bases, J shed 7 bases, and the junction held 11 bases outside the gene matches. The CDR3, as DNA: TGTGCCAGCAGCCCAATCGCCGGGACAGAAAATTCACCCCTCCACTTT. It specifies CASSPIAGTENSPLHF.

This sequence joins TRBV21-1 and TRBJ1-2; the table's D call, TRBD1, was not checked against the DNA. TRBV21-1 is a pseudogene. The length of the CDR3 is 17 residues. The CDR3 loop is CASSPRDREPHCYGYTF. For the CDR3, the DNA is TGTGCCAGCAGCCCTCGGGACAGGGAACCCCATTGCTATGGCTACACCTTC.

J is TRBJ1-2 and V is TRBV27; 8 nucleotides agree with TRBD1. Germline V gene lookup returns CDR1 MNHEY and CDR2 SMNVEV (reference sequence). V was clipped by 4 bases and J by 4 bases; unmatched bases: 5. CDR3 size: 14 residues. The CDR3 is CASSSDRARYGYTF. The CDR3 DNA reads as TGTGCCAGCAGTTCGGACAGGGCCCGCTATGGCTACACCTTC.

In DNA form, the CDR3 reads TGTGCCAGCAGCTTAGCTGGTGGGGACAATAGGCAGCCCCAGCATTTT. Translation gives CASSLAGGDNRQPQHF. This sequence joins TRBV7-2 and TRBJ1-5; weak D call: TRBD1 (6 bases). V was cut by 0 bases and J by 7 bases, with 16 bases left in between. Germline V CDR1 and CDR2: SGHTA, FQGNSA. This CDR3 is 16 amino acids long.

The chain carries TRBV11-2 and TRBJ2-1; 9 bases are a match to TRBD2. Trimming removed 7 bases from V and 4 bases from J; junction bases left unmatched: 14. Per germline, CDR1 SGHAT and CDR2 FQNNGV. The CDR3 covers 17 residues. Written as DNA, the CDR3 is TGTGCCAGCAACCAAGCGGCGGGGGGGCCATCTTACAATGAGCAGTTCTTC. Translated, it gives CASNQAAGGPSYNEQFF.

This chain joins TRBV6-6 and TRBJ1-2; D perhaps matches TRBD1 (5 bases). Germline assignment: CDR1 MNHNY and CDR2 SVGAGI (reference sequence). The CDR3 length is 13 residues. V was cut by 1 base and J by 5 bases, with 8 bases left in between. DNA for the CDR3: TGTGCCAGCAGTTACTATGGGGGGTATGGCTACACCTTC. Its translation: CASSYYGGYGYTF.

The V call is TRBV10-3, the J call TRBJ2-1; no clear D. The CDR3 sequence is 12 residues long. Trimming shortened V by 4 bases and J by 7 bases, and 8 bases separated the two germline ends. Germline CDR1 is ENHRY and CDR2 is SYGVKD. The CDR3: CAISGQANEQFF. CDR3 coding DNA: TGTGCCATCAGTGGCCAGGCAAATGAGCAGTTCTTC.

This chain joins TRBV19 and TRBJ2-3; D not resolved. Trimming took off 6 bases at V and 9 bases at J, with 10 bases between the two ends. From germline, CDR1 is LNHDA and CDR2 SQIVND (reference sequence). This CDR3 contains 11 residues. CDR3 sequence: CASRSVTTQYF. The CDR3, as DNA: TGTGCCAGTAGAAGCGTCACCACGCAGTATTTT.

The chain joins TRBV11-3 to TRBJ1-3; the D is unclear. The CDR3 runs to 13 residues. Deletions cut 5 bases from V and 5 bases from J, with 10 bases between. Germline CDR1 is SGHNT and CDR2 is YENEEA. CDR3 sequence reads: CASSLDSRNTIYF. As DNA, the CDR3 is TGTGCCAGCAGCCTCGACTCCAGAAACACCATATATTTT.

This clone was seen once. The gene calls are TRBV10-3 and TRBJ2-5, with a tentative D call TRBD2 (6 bases). This CDR3 comprises 17 residues. The V gene's germline CDR1 is ENHRY and CDR2 SYGVKD. V lost 8 bases to trimming and J lost 2 bases, with 24 bases between them. CDR3: CAISPTGGGRGQETQYF. The CDR3 DNA reads as TGTGCCATCTCACCCACCGGAGGAGGGCGAGGGCAAGAGACCCAGTACTTC.

The J gene is TRBJ2-5, the V gene TRBV11-2; tentative D call: TRBD1 (6 bases). The V and J ends lost 4 bases and 1 base respectively, with 13 bases between them. The CDR3 has 15 amino acids. Germline values: CDR1 SGHAT, CDR2 FQNNGV. The CDR3 DNA follows: TGTGCCAGCAGCTCAAACAGGGCCTTCCAAGAGACCCAGTACTTC. This translates into CASSSNRAFQETQYF.

The V call is TRBV28, the J call TRBJ1-5; a weak D match, TRBD1 (5 bases). V lost 6 bases, J lost 8 bases, and 17 bases lay in between. Looked up from germline, CDR1 is MDHEN and CDR2 is SYDVKM. This CDR3 is 14 amino acids long. The CDR3 spells CASRPTGKIKPQHF. For the CDR3, the DNA is TGTGCCAGCAGACCAACAGGAAAAATCAAGCCCCAGCATTTT. Full variable domain (rest looked up from reference TRBV28 and TRBJ1-5): DVKVTQSSRYLVKRTGEKVFLECVQDMDHENMFWYRQDPGLGLRLIYFSYDVKMKEKGDIPEGYSVSREKKERFSLILESASTNQTSMYLCASRPTGKIKPQHFGDGTRLSIL.

The chain uses TRBV27 and TRBJ2-1, with 8 bases identical to TRBD2. The CDR3 length is 15 residues. The junction had 15 bases not matched to a gene; V was cut back by 7 bases and J by 10 bases. In germline, CDR1 is MNHEY, CDR2 SMNVEV (reference sequence). CDR3 sequence (DNA): TGTGCCAGCACCGCGAGGGCGGGGGGTGTAGTAGAGCAGTTCTTC. Encoded protein: CASTARAGGVVEQFF.

The chain recombines TRBV19 with TRBJ1-1; no firm D call. The V end lost 6 bases, the J end lost 3 bases, and 14 bases lay between the germline ends. CDR3 length: 14 amino acids. Germline values: CDR1 LNHDA, CDR2 SQIVND (reference sequence). The CDR3 sequence: CASRERESDTEAFF. The CDR3 DNA reads as TGTGCCAGTAGGGAGAGGGAATCGGACACTGAAGCTTTCTTT. The full variable domain, its missing parts supplied by reference TRBV19 and TRBJ1-1, is DGGITQSPKYLFRKEGQNVTLSCEQNLNHDAMYWYRQDPGQGLRLIYYSQIVNDFQKGDIAEGYSVSREKKESFPLTVTSAQKNPTAFYLCASRERESDTEAFFGQGTRLTVV.